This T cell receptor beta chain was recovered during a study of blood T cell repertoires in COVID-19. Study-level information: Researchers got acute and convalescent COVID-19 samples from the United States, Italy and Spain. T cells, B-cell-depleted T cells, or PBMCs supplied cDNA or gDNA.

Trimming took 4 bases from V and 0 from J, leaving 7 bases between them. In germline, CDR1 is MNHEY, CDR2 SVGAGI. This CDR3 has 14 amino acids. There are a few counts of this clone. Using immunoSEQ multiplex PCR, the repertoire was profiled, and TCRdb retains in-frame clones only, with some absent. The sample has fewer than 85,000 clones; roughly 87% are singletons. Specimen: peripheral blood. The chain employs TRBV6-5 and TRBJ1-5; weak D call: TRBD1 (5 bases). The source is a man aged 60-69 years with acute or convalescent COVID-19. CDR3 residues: CASSSQVSNQPQHF. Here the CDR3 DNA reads TGTGCCAGCAGTTCACAGGTTAGCAATCAGCCCCAGCATTTT.